This T cell receptor beta chain was identified in a study of T cell responses to AZD1222 COVID-19 vaccine (dated by TCRdb to 2020 to 2023). Describing the broader study: AZD1222 recipients given second doses at about 4 weeks or at about 12 weeks were pooled, since spike-specific TCR depth and breadth were not found to differ between the two schedules. A total of about 250 trial participants underwent TCR sequencing, of whom around 210 had received two doses of AZD1222 and about 25 had received two doses of the MenACWY control vaccine. Trial participants were enrolled by age into 18-55, 56-69 and 70-plus year subgroups, with approximately 150, 28 and 58 TCR-sequenced participants respectively.

Sample time point, as interpreted from the label and publication: baseline before first vaccination. Vaccinee samples were obtained from the UK trials COV001 and COV002, which included a single-blind randomized controlled phase 2/3 trial of AZD1222 (ChAdOx1 nCoV-19) in healthy adults. For TCRbeta chain sequencing, PBMC samples were collected from trial participants at day 0 and at day 28 after the second dose. According to the germline V gene, CDR1 reads SGDLS and CDR2 reads YYNGEE. A distance of 12 bases separates the germline ends of V and J, which lose 3 bases and 0 bases respectively. From cysteine to phenylalanine, the CDR3 is 16 amino acids long. Only CDR3 DNA remains: 48 bases, in frame from the first base. What the work shows at the level of the full study, not this receptor alone: In the small 56-69-year group, the increase in depth fell short of significance, most likely because of low power. The whole spike protein was spanned by vaccine-associated CD4 TCRs, and dominant responses were seen in regions 160-218 and 743-854. Reportedly, close to half of the unique spike-specific TCRs recognized epitopes lying outside the regions that are mutated in the B.1.351 and B.1.1.7 variants. A significant rise in spike-specific TCR breadth and depth was observed after two AZD1222 doses relative to day 0 and relative to MenACWY recipients. Participants were mostly white British, with more females than males. The authors suggested clonal diversity may have been underestimated. Conclusions about previously exposed vaccinees were limited because only six or seven AZD1222 recipients were SARS-CoV-2 seropositive at baseline. No day 14 peak-response samples were available, so repertoires were characterized only after the peak T cell response.

Concerning this clone itself: It lacks a known antigen. Per-base qualities were not stored, and no clone one base away is much larger.

The CDR3 regions of human TCRbeta chains were analyzed by immunosequencing. The original methods were these. Repertoire TCRs were checked for matches against a reference library of SARS-CoV-2-specific TCRs that had been generated using the MIRA antigen-specificity platform. Breadth meant the fraction of unique TCRs that were SARS-CoV-2-associated, whereas depth meant the fraction of total T cells that were SARS-CoV-2-associated. Each spike-specific TCR was assigned to its reactive spike region and to a CD4 or CD8 class using the MIRA data. Log10-transformed breadth and depth values were compared by one-way ANOVA with Sidak's multiple comparisons tests. The source is immuneACCESS, and TCRdb retained only in-frame sequences with V and J called. Part of the clones is not carried over; for the studies checked, unresolved V genes explain less than half of this, and the remainder is unexplained. Clone size and V and J calls were adopted from that table, with D and trimming inferred from the DNA. This sample has 100,000 to 150,000 clones in its table, and 88% of those were observed once. Of the sample, approximately 7% is held by the ten largest clones.

This sample comprised peripheral blood, obtained on day 0 of AZD1222 vaccination. The V gene is TRBV9 and the J gene is TRBJ2-2, with the identity of the D gene unclear. This clonotype was sampled from an adult in good health. Here is the DNA: TGTGCCAGCAGCGCGGCTCAGGCCGCGAACACCGGGGAGCTGTTTTTT. This sequence encodes CASSAAQAANTGELFF.